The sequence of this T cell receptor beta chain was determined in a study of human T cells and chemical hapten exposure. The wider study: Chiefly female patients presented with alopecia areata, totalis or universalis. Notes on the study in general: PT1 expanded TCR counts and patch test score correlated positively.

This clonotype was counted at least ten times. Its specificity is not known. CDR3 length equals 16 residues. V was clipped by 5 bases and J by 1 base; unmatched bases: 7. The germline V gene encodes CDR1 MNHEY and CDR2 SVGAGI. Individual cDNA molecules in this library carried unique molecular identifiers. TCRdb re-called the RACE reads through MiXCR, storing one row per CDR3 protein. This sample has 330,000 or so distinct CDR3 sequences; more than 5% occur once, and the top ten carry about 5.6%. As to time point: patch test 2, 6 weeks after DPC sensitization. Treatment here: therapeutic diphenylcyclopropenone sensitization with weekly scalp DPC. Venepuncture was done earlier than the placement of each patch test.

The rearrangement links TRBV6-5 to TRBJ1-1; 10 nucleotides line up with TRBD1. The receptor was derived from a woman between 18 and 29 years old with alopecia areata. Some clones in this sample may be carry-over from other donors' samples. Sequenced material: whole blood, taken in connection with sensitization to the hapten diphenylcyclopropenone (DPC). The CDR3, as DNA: TGTGCCAGCAGTCCCGGACAGGGGGATGAGAACACTGAAGCTTTCTTT. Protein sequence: CASSPGQGDENTEAFF.